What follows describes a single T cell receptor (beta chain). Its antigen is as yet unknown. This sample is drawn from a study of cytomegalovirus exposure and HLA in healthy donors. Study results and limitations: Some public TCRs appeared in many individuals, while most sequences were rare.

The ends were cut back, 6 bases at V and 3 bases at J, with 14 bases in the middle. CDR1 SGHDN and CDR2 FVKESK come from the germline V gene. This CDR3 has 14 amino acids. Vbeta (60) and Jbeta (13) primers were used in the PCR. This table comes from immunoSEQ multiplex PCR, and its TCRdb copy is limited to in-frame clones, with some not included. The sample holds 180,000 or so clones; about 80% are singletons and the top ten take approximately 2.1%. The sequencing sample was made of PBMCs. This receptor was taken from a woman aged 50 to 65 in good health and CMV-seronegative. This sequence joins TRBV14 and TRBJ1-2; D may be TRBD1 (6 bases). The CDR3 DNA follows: TGTGCCAGCAGTCAGCAGGGGTGGGACTATGGCTACACCTTC. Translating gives CASSQQGWDYGYTF.